This TCR beta chain was found in a study of T cell repertoires and Cas9 in healthy adults. Study summary: Multi-effector potency, cytotoxicity and lineage were assessed in SpCas9-reactive CD4 and CD8 T cells. General study findings and limits: In vitro, SpCas9-reactive Tregs were reported to curb effector T cell proliferation and function.

The junction had 8 bases not matched to a gene; V was cut back by 5 bases and J by 5 bases. This CDR3 has 17 residues. Germline-derived CDR1 and CDR2 are SEHNR and FQNEAQ (reference sequence). Details on this clone: Its specificity is not known.

Method: immunoSEQ multiplex PCR; TCRdb's copy keeps in-frame clones and lacks some. The sample has about 22,000 clones, 92% seen once; the top ten hold 0.7% to 0.85%. Sequenced: CD4+ effector T cells (CD127+, CD25-, CD137-, CD154-) from PBMCs; culture status not recorded. This sequence was found in a human donor in good health. This rearrangement joins TRBV7-9 to TRBJ2-5, with 16 positions matching TRBD2. The CDR3 DNA reads as TGTGCCAGCAGCCCGGGACTAGCGGGAGGGTTAGGGGAGACCCAGTACTTC. Translating it yields CASSPGLAGGLGETQYF.